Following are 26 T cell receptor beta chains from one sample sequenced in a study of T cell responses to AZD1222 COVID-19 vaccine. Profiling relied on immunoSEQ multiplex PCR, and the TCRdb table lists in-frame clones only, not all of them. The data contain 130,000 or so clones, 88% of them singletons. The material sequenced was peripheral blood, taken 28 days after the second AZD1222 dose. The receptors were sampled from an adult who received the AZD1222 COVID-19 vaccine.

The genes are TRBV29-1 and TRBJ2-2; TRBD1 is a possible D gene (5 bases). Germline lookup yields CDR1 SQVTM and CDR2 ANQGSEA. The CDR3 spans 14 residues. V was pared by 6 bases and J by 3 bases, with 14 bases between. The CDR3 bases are TGCAGCGTCGGGCAGGGAAGTTACACCGGGGAGCTGTTTTTT. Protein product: CSVGQGSYTGELFF.

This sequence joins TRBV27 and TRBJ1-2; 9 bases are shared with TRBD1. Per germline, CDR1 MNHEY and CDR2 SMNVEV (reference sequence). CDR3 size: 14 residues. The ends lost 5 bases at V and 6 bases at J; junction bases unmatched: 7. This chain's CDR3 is CASSADRGLDGYTF. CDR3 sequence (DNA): TGTGCCAGCAGTGCGGACAGGGGATTGGATGGCTACACCTTC.

CDR3 sequence: CASSLGQEETQYF. The CDR3 nucleotides are TGTGCCAGTAGTCTGGGACAGGAGGAGACCCAGTACTTC. The chain employs TRBV19 and TRBJ2-5; TRBD1 aligns across 8 bases. Germline V gene lookup returns CDR1 LNHDA and CDR2 SQIVND (reference sequence). The CDR3 is 13 residues long. Trimming at V came to 5 bases and at J to 5 bases, leaving 4 bases not matched to a gene.

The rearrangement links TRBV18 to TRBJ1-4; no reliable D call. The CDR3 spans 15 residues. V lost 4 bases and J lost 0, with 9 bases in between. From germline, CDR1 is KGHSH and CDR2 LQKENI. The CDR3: CASSLAAATNEKLFF. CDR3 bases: TGTGCCAGCTCACTCGCCGCGGCAACTAATGAAAAACTGTTTTTT.

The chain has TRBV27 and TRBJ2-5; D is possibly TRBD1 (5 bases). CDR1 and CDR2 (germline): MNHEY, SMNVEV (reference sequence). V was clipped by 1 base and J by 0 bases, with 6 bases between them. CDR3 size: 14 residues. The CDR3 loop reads CASSLFRDQETQYF. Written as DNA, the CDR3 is TGTGCCAGCAGTTTATTCAGGGACCAAGAGACCCAGTACTTC.

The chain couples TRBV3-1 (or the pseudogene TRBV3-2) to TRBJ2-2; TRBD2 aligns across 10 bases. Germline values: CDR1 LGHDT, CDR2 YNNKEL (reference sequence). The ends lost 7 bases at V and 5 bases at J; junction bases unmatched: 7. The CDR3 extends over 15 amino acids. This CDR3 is CASTGLAGETGELFF. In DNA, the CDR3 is TGTGCCAGCACCGGGCTAGCGGGGGAGACCGGGGAGCTGTTTTTT.

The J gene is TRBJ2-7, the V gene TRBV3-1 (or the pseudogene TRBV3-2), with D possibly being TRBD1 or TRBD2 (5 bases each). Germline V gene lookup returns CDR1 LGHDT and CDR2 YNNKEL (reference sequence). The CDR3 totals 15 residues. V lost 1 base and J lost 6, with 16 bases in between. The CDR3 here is CASSQVTGPGSEQYF. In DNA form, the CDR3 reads TGTGCCAGCAGCCAAGTCACGGGACCTGGAAGCGAGCAGTACTTC.

CDR3 DNA sequence: TGTGCCAGTAGTATCGAAAATTCACCCCTCCACTTT. Translating gives CASSIENSPLHF. The gene calls are TRBV19 and TRBJ1-6; D is unresolved. From germline, CDR1 is LNHDA and CDR2 SQIVND (reference sequence). There are 12 residues in the CDR3. V was shortened by 3 bases and J by 7 bases, with 4 bases between the two germline ends. The variable domain in full, with the rest retrieved from reference TRBV19 and TRBJ1-6, is DGGITQSPKYLFRKEGQNVTLSCEQNLNHDAMYWYRQDPGQGLRLIYYSQIVNDFQKGDIAEGYSVSREKKESFPLTVTSAQKNPTAFYLCASSIENSPLHFGNGTRLTVT.

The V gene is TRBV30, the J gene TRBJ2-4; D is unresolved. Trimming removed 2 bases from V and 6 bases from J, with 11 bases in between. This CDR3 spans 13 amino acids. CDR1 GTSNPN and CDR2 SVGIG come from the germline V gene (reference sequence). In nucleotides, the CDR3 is TGTGCCTGGAGTCCCCCGGCAGTAAACATTCAGTACTTC. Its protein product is CAWSPPAVNIQYF. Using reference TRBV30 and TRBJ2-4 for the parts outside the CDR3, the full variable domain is SQTIHQWPATLVQPVGSPLSLECTVEGTSNPNLYWYRQAAGRGLQLLFYSVGIGQISSEVPQNLSASRPQDRQFILSSKKLLLSDSGFYLCAWSPPAVNIQYFGAGTRLSVL.

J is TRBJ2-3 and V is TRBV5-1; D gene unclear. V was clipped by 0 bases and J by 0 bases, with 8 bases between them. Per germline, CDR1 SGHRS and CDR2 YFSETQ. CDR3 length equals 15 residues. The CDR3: CASSLAVTSTDTQYF. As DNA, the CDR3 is TGCGCCAGCAGCTTGGCCGTCACTAGCACAGATACGCAGTATTTT. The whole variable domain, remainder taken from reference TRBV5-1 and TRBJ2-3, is KAGVTQTPRYLIKTRGQQVTLSCSPISGHRSVSWYQQTPGQGLQFLFEYFSETQRNKGNFPGRFSGRQFSNSRSEMNVSTLELGDSALYLCASSLAVTSTDTQYFGPGTRLTVL.

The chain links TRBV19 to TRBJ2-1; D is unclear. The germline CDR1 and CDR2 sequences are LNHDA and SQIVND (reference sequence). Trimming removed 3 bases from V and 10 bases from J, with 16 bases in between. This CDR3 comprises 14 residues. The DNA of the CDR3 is TGTGCCAGTAGTATCAGAGTCCGGGTCGGGGAGCAGTTCTTC. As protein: CASSIRVRVGEQFF.

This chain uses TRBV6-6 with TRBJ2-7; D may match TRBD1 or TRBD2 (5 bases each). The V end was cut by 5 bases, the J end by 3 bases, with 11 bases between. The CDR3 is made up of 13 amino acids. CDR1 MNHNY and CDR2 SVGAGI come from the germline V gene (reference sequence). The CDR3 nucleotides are TGTGCCAGCAGTCGGGACGGATTCTACGAGCAGTACTTC. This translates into CASSRDGFYEQYF.

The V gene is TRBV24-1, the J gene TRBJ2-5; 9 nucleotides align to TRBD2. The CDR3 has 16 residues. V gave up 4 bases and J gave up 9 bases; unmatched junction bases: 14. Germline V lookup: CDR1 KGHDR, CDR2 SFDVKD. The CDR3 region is CATSEPRRGGGGAQYF. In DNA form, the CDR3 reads TGTGCCACCAGTGAACCTAGGCGGGGGGGCGGAGGGGCCCAGTACTTC.

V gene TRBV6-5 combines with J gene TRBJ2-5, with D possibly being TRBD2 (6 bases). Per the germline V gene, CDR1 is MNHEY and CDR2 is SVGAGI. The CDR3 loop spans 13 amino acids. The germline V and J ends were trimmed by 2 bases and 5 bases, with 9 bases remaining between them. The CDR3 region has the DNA TGTGCCAGCAGTTACCCAGGGAGGGAGACCCAGTACTTC. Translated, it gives CASSYPGRETQYF.

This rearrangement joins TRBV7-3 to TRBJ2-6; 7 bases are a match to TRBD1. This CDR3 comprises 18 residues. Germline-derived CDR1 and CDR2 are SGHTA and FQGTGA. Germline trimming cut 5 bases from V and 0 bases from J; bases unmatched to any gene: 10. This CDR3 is CASSPGQAPISGANVLTF. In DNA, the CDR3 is TGTGCCAGCAGCCCCGGACAGGCACCAATCTCTGGGGCCAACGTCCTGACTTTC.

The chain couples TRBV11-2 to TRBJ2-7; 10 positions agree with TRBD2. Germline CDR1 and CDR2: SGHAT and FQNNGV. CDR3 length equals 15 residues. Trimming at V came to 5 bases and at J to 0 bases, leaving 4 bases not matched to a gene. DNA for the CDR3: TGTGCCAGCAGCCCCGGACTAGCGGACTCCTACGAGCAGTACTTC. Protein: CASSPGLADSYEQYF.

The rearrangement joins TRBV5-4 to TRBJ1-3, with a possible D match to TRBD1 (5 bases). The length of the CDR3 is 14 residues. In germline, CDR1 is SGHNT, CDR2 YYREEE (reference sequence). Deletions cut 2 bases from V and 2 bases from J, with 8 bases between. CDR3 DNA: TGTGCCAGCAGCTTCACAGGAACTGGAAACACCATATATTTT. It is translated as CASSFTGTGNTIYF.

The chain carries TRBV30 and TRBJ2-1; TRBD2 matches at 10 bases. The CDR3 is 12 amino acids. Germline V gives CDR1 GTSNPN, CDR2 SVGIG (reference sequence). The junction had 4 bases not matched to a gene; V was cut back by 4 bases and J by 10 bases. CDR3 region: CAWNLAGDEQFF. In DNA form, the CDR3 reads TGTGCCTGGAATCTAGCGGGAGACGAGCAGTTCTTC.

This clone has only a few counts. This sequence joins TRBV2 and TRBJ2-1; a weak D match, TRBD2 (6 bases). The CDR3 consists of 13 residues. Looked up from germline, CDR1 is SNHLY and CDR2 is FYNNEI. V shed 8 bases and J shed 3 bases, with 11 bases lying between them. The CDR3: CASWGGNYNEQFF. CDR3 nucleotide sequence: TGTGCCAGCTGGGGCGGGAACTACAATGAGCAGTTCTTC.

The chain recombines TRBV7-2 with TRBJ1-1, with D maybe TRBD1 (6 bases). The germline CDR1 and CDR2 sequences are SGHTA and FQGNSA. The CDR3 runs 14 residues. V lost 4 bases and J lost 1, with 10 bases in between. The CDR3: CASSYGQQNTEAFF. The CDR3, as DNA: TGTGCCAGCAGCTATGGACAGCAGAACACTGAAGCTTTCTTT.

For the CDR3, the DNA is TGTGCCAGCAGTTTTAGTCTAGCGCGGACCTCCTACGAGCAGTACTTC. Translation: CASSFSLARTSYEQYF. The V call is TRBV27, the J call TRBJ2-7, with a tentative D call TRBD2 (6 bases). This CDR3 is built from 16 residues. Looked up from germline, CDR1 is MNHEY and CDR2 is SMNVEV (reference sequence). V was trimmed by 3 bases and J by 0 bases, leaving 15 bases between them.

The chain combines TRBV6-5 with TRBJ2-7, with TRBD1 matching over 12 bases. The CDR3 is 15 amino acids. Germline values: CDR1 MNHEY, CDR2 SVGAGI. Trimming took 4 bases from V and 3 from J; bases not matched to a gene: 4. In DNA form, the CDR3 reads TGTGCCAGCAGTTTCGGGACAGGGGGCTTCTACGAGCAGTACTTC. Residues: CASSFGTGGFYEQYF.

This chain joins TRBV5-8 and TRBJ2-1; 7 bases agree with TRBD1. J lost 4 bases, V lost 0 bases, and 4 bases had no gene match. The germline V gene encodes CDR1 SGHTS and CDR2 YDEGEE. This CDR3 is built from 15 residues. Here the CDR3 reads CASSLGGQLYNEQFF. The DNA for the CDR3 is TGTGCCAGCAGCTTGGGGGGACAGCTATACAATGAGCAGTTCTTC.

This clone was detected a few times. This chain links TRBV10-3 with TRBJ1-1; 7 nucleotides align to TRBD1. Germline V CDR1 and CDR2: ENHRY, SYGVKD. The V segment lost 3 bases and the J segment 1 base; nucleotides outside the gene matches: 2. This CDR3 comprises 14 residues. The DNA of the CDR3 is TGTGCCATCAGTGAAGACAGGGCGAACACTGAAGCTTTCTTT. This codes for CAISEDRANTEAFF.

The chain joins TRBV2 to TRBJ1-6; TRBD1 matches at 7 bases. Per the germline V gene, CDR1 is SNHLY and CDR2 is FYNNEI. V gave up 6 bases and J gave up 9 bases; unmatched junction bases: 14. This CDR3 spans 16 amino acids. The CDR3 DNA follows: TGTGCCAGCAGCTCACCCTCAGGGGGAATAGGTTCACCCCTCCACTTT. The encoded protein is CASSSPSGGIGSPLHF. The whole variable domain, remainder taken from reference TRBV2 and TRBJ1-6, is EPEVTQTPSHQVTQMGQEVILRCVPISNHLYFYWYRQILGQKVEFLVSFYNNEISEKSEIFDDQFSVERPDGSNFTLKIRSTKLEDSAMYFCASSSPSGGIGSPLHFGNGTRLTVT.

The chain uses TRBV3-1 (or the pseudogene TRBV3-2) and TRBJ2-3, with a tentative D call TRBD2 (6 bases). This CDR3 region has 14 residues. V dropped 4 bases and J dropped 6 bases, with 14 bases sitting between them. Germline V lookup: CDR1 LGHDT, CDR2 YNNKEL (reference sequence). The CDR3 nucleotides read TGTGCCAGCAGCCCTCCGGGAGTATCGGATACGCAGTATTTT. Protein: CASSPPGVSDTQYF.